The rows below give T cell receptor beta chains drawn from one sample of a study of blood T cell repertoires in COVID-19. Assay: immunoSEQ multiplex PCR; the TCRdb copy retains only in-frame clones and omits some. Seen here are some 49,000 clones, 65% to 90% observed once, and the top ten hold roughly 3%. Specimen: peripheral blood. The source is an older woman with acute or convalescent COVID-19. CDR3s include the opening cysteine and the closing phenylalanine or tryptophan. A D gene is named only where the DNA matches it firmly. The size of a clone is reported for some rows only, either as once, few or many, or as a class for expanded clones.

abundance,d_gene,len,v_gene,j_gene,CDR3nt,CDR3aa
few,TRBD1,15,TRBV2,TRBJ2-2,TGTGCCAGCAGACGGGACAGGGGGAGCACCGGGGAGCTGTTTTTT,CASRRDRGSTGELFF
.,.,12,TRBV27,TRBJ2-2,TGTGCCAGCAACCGTCCGGGCGGGGAGCTGTTTTTT,CASNRPGGELFF
.,.,18,TRBV5-4,TRBJ2-2,TGTGCCAGCAGCTACGGGACTCCCCAAAGAATCAACACCGGGGAGCTGTTTTTT,CASSYGTPQRINTGELFF
.,.,14,TRBV10-3,TRBJ2-5,TGTGCCATCAGTCCCCGGGACACACAAGAGACCCAGTACTTC,CAISPRDTQETQYF
.,TRBD1,14,TRBV15,TRBJ2-5,TGTGCCACCAGCAGGGACAGGAGCCAAGAGACCCAGTACTTC,CATSRDRSQETQYF
few,.,16,TRBV3-1/TRBV3-2,TRBJ2-5,TGTGCCAGCAGCCAAGACCAGGGGCTAGGGGGACAGACCCAGTACTTC,CASSQDQGLGGQTQYF
.,.,12,TRBV7-9,TRBJ2-5,TGTGCCAGCAGCTCACAGCAAGAGACCCAGTACTTC,CASSSQQETQYF
.,.,13,TRBV12-3/TRBV12-4,TRBJ1-2,TGTGCCAGCTCAGCGGGCCGGTACTATGGCTACACCTTC,CASSAGRYYGYTF
.,.,17,TRBV15,TRBJ1-4,TGTGCCACCAGCAGAGATTATCCGTTCTCAACTAATGAAAAACTGTTTTTT,CATSRDYPFSTNEKLFF
once,TRBD1,16,TRBV6-2/TRBV6-3,TRBJ2-7,TGTGCCAGCAGTTACTCCAGGACAGGCCTATCCTACGAGCAGTACTTC,CASSYSRTGLSYEQYF
.,.,16,TRBV7-8,TRBJ2-5,TGTGCCAGCAGCTTAGTCGGCTCCGTCGGGATAAAGACCCAGTACTTC,CASSLVGSVGIKTQYF
.,.,17,TRBV27,TRBJ1-1,TGTGCCAGCAGTTTAGGATCCCTAGCCGGGGGGGTCACTGAAGCTTTCTTT,CASSLGSLAGGVTEAFF
.,.,13,TRBV19,TRBJ2-5,TGTGCCAGTAGTATAGGATTCGGAGAGACCCAGTACTTC,CASSIGFGETQYF
.,TRBD1,16,TRBV30,TRBJ1-5,TGTGCCTGGAGTGTACGGGGCAGGGGGAGCAATCAGCCCCAGCATTTT,CAWSVRGRGSNQPQHF
once,TRBD2,17,TRBV7-2,TRBJ2-3,TGTGCCAGCAGCGTAGGGACTAGCGGGGGGGCGGTAGATACGCAGTATTTT,CASSVGTSGGAVDTQYF
.,TRBD1,16,TRBV2,TRBJ2-2,TGTGCCAGCAGTGAAGACGGACAGGTTATCACCGGGGAGCTGTTTTTT,CASSEDGQVITGELFF
.,.,16,TRBV5-1,TRBJ1-1,TGCGCCAGCACGATGTCCGGGGGGTCAATGAGCACTGAAGCTTTCTTT,CASTMSGGSMSTEAFF
.,TRBD1,15,TRBV15,TRBJ1-2,TGTGCCACCTCCCCAGAGGGACAGCAACAATATGGCTACACCTTC,CATSPEGQQQYGYTF
.,.,17,TRBV21-1,TRBJ1-5,TGTGCCAGCAGAAAAGCGTCTAGCGGGACGTACAATCAGCCCCAGCATTTT,CASRKASSGTYNQPQHF
.,.,13,TRBV7-2,TRBJ2-1,TGTGCCAGCAGCGCAGGACTTGTTAATGAGCAGTTCTTC,CASSAGLVNEQFF
.,.,16,TRBV5-1,TRBJ1-4,TGCGCCAGCAGCTCCACCGGCGGGGTGACTAATGAAAAACTGTTTTTT,CASSSTGGVTNEKLFF
.,TRBD1,15,TRBV27,TRBJ2-2,TGTGCCAGCAGTTTATCGAAGACAGGGGACGGGGAGCTGTTTTTT,CASSLSKTGDGELFF
.,TRBD1,13,TRBV6-5,TRBJ1-2,TGTGCCAGCAGTTACGCAGGGGGTTATGGCTACACCTTC,CASSYAGGYGYTF
.,.,15,TRBV7-6,TRBJ2-2,TGTGCCAGCAGCTCATATACTAGTTACACCGGGGAGCTGTTTTTT,CASSSYTSYTGELFF
.,.,13,TRBV11-2,TRBJ1-2,TGTGCCAGCAGCCATATGACAGACTATGGCTACACCTTC,CASSHMTDYGYTF
few,TRBD1,15,TRBV27,TRBJ2-7,TGTGCCAGCGCGCGCTCCGGGACAGGGTCCTACGAGCAGTACTTC,CASARSGTGSYEQYF
.,TRBD2,16,TRBV5-1,TRBJ2-7,TGCGCCAGCAGCTTGGGACGTCTAGCGGGAGGCAACGAGCAGTACTTC,CASSLGRLAGGNEQYF